One and the same sample provided the 25 T cell receptor beta chains below, sequenced in a study of T cells in Graves' hyperthyroidism and ophthalmopathy. TCR beta CDR3 regions were amplified from RNA transcripts. The HTBI set primed first-round TCR CDR3 RT-PCR. TCRdb re-called the multiplex PCR reads through MiXCR, storing one row per CDR3 protein. This table has 150,000 or so distinct CDR3 sequences, approximately 9% appearing once. Source material: blood. Receptor source: a woman aged 18-30 years with Graves' hyperthyroidism that later progressed to Graves' ophthalmopathy.

There are a few counts of this clonotype. V gene TRBV20-1 combines with J gene TRBJ1-5, with 9 nucleotides matching TRBD1. The CDR3 loop spans 16 amino acids. The germline V gene has CDR1 DFQATT and CDR2 SNEGSKA (reference sequence). V shed 5 bases, J shed 6 bases, and the junction held 14 bases outside the gene matches. The CDR3 is CSALPPTGGYGQPQHF. CDR3 coding DNA: TGCAGTGCTCTCCCCCCCACAGGGGGCTACGGTCAGCCCCAGCATTTT.

This clonotype was counted many times. This chain connects TRBV20-1 to TRBJ2-3; 15 bases are a match to TRBD2. Germline V gene sequence: CDR1 DFQATT, CDR2 SNEGSKA (reference sequence). The CDR3 extends over 18 amino acids. J gave up 2 bases and V 5 bases, and 11 bases lay outside the gene matches. The CDR3 bases are TGCAGTGCTCTAGAAGGGACTAGCGGGAGGTATTACACAGATACGCAGTATTTT. This translates into CSALEGTSGRYYTDTQYF.

This clonotype was seen repeatedly, ten times or more. An end of the junction does not agree with germline; a read error may underlie this. This chain uses TRBV2 with TRBJ1-1; no clear D. This CDR3 contains 11 residues. In germline, CDR1 is SNHLY, CDR2 FYNNEI. Here the CDR3 DNA reads TGTGCCAGCAATGAACTTTATGAAGCTTTCTTT. Translation: CASNELYEAFF. The full variable domain, rest sourced from reference TRBV2 and TRBJ1-1, is EPEVTQTPSHQVTQMGQEVILRCVPISNHLYFYWYRQILGQKVEFLVSFYNNEISEKSEIFDDQFSVERPDGSNFTLKIRSTKLEDSAMYFCASNELYEAFFGQGTRLTVV.

This clonotype has more than one count but fewer than ten. The V and J genes are TRBV27 and TRBJ2-1; D gene uncertain. Germline CDR1 reads MNHEY; CDR2 reads SMNVEV (reference sequence). This CDR3 is built from 18 residues. V gave up 4 bases and J gave up 0 bases, with 19 bases separating them. Here the CDR3 DNA reads TGTGCCAGCAGTTCCCGAACGATTACAGAGAACTCCTACAATGAGCAGTTCTTC. This gives the protein CASSSRTITENSYNEQFF.

This clonotype was seen ten or more times. The chain couples TRBV28 to TRBJ1-4; no firm D call. CDR1 is MDHEN and CDR2 is SYDVKM in the germline V gene. The CDR3 loop spans 14 amino acids. With 2 bases removed from V and 8 bases from J, the gap between germline ends came to 12 bases. CDR3 DNA: TGTGCCAGCAGTTTACCAGAAACAAGGGAAAAACTGTTTTTT. It specifies CASSLPETREKLFF. The full variable domain, its missing parts supplied by reference TRBV28 and TRBJ1-4, is DVKVTQSSRYLVKRTGEKVFLECVQDMDHENMFWYRQDPGLGLRLIYFSYDVKMKEKGDIPEGYSVSREKKERFSLILESASTNQTSMYLCASSLPETREKLFFGSGTQLSVL.

Many counts were recorded for this clonotype. The J gene is TRBJ1-3, the V gene TRBV20-1; TRBD1 is a possible D gene (6 bases). With 3 bases removed from V and 0 bases from J, the gap between germline ends came to 12 bases. Germline-derived CDR1 and CDR2 are DFQATT and SNEGSKA (reference sequence). The CDR3 has 15 amino acids. CDR3 in DNA: TGCAGTGCTAGGGGACACAAAAGCTCTGGAAACACCATATATTTT. It encodes CSARGHKSSGNTIYF.

This clonotype was seen only a few times. The chain links TRBV19 to TRBJ2-1, with TRBD2 identical over 10 bases. Germline V gene sequence: CDR1 LNHDA, CDR2 SQIVND (reference sequence). V trimming: 7 bases; J trimming: 1 base; junction bases outside the gene matches: 10. The CDR3 loop spans 17 amino acids. The CDR3 nucleotides read TGTGCCAGTACCCAAACCCCGGGACTAGCGTCCTACAATGAGCAGTTCTTC. This gives the protein CASTQTPGLASYNEQFF.

At least ten counts were recorded for this clonotype. V usage is TRBV11-2 and J usage is TRBJ1-2; D is unclear. This CDR3 contains 15 residues. The germline V gene has CDR1 SGHAT and CDR2 FQNNGV. Trimming removed 1 base from V and 6 bases from J, with 15 bases in between. This chain's CDR3 is CASSLVARLRDGYTF. The CDR3 bases are TGTGCCAGCAGCTTAGTTGCCAGGCTCCGGGATGGCTACACCTTC.

In its sample, this clonotype was seen many times. The gene calls are TRBV28 and TRBJ2-4; tentative D call: TRBD1 (5 bases). The germline V gene has CDR1 MDHEN and CDR2 SYDVKM. The CDR3 is made up of 14 amino acids. V was cut by 5 bases and J by 7 bases, with 15 bases left in between. The CDR3 reads CASSNTGSGNIQYF. The CDR3 DNA reads TGTGCCAGCAGTAACACAGGATCGGGTAACATTCAGTACTTC.

Many counts were recorded for this clonotype. This rearrangement joins TRBV5-1 to TRBJ2-2; D is unresolved. V lost 0 bases, J lost 6 bases, and 15 bases lay in between. This CDR3 has 16 amino acids. CDR1 is SGHRS and CDR2 is YFSETQ in the germline V gene. The CDR3 spells CASSLVGPRYAGELFF. The CDR3 DNA reads as TGCGCCAGCAGCTTGGTAGGGCCAAGATACGCCGGGGAGCTGTTTTTT.

This clonotype was detected many times. The V and J genes are TRBV30 and TRBJ2-7, with 8 bases lining up with TRBD1. CDR3 length: 17 residues. With V trimmed by 1 base and J by 0 bases, 11 bases remained unmatched. Germline values: CDR1 GTSNPN, CDR2 SVGIG (reference sequence). This CDR3 is CAWSDDLRQGSSYEQYF. CDR3 in DNA: TGTGCCTGGAGTGACGACCTAAGACAGGGGAGCTCCTACGAGCAGTACTTC. The full variable domain, with the rest looked up from reference TRBV30 and TRBJ2-7, is SQTIHQWPATLVQPVGSPLSLECTVEGTSNPNLYWYRQAAGRGLQLLFYSVGIGQISSEVPQNLSASRPQDRQFILSSKKLLLSDSGFYLCAWSDDLRQGSSYEQYFGPGTRLTVT.

Ten or more counts support this clonotype. V and J are TRBV9 and TRBJ2-2, with 12 bases aligning to TRBD2. The trim removed 2 bases at V and 6 bases at J, leaving 5 bases unmatched. Germline V gene lookup returns CDR1 SGDLS and CDR2 YYNGEE. This CDR3 spans 16 amino acids. The CDR3 DNA reads as TGTGCCAGCAGCGTCGCTAGCGGGGGGGCCGCCGGGGAGCTGTTTTTT. It yields the protein CASSVASGGAAGELFF.

This clonotype was observed at least ten times. Written as DNA, the CDR3 is TGTGCCAGTAGTATTACGGGGGGCGTCCAAGAGACCCAGTACTTC. It codes for CASSITGGVQETQYF. The chain is built from TRBV19 and TRBJ2-5; perhaps TRBD2 as D (7 bases). There are 15 residues in the CDR3. Trimming left V 3 bases short and J 1 base short, with 12 bases between. Germline V gives CDR1 LNHDA, CDR2 SQIVND (reference sequence).

At least ten counts were recorded for this clonotype. The CDR3 loop is CASSMDLISYNSPLHF. The CDR3 DNA follows: TGTGCCAGCAGTATGGACCTCATCTCCTATAATTCACCCCTCCACTTT. The chain employs TRBV6-1 and TRBJ1-6, with D uncertain. Germline CDR1 reads MNHNS; CDR2 reads SASEGT. The V end was cut by 5 bases, the J end by 0 bases, with 11 bases between. The CDR3 length is 16 residues.

V gene TRBV6-1 combines with J gene TRBJ2-2, with unresolved D. Trimming took 8 bases from V and 6 from J, leaving 4 bases between them. The length of the CDR3 is 10 residues. The germline gives CDR1 MNHNS, CDR2 SASEGT. CDR3 DNA: TGTGCCAGCGGGGCCGGGGAGCTGTTTTTT. Its protein is CASGAGELFF.

This clonotype was recorded at least ten times. The chain carries TRBV20-1 and TRBJ1-1; tentative D call: TRBD1 (6 bases). Trimming pared 0 bases from V and 5 bases from J, leaving 13 bases between. The CDR3 is 14 residues long. The germline CDR1 and CDR2 sequences are DFQATT and SNEGSKA (reference sequence). CDR3 sequence: CSARDPQGNTEAFF. CDR3 nucleotide sequence: TGCAGTGCTAGAGATCCCCAGGGGAATACTGAAGCTTTCTTT.

This clonotype was seen a handful of times. This chain uses TRBV30 with TRBJ2-2; tentatively, D is TRBD1 (6 bases). Germline assignment: CDR1 GTSNPN and CDR2 SVGIG (reference sequence). The CDR3 runs to 15 residues. Deletions cut 2 bases from V and 1 base from J, with 11 bases between. The CDR3 loop reads CAWSSPGQNTGELFF. The CDR3 nucleotides are TGTGCCTGGAGTTCTCCGGGACAGAACACCGGGGAGCTGTTTTTT.

This clonotype was seen ten or more times. The chain carries TRBV27 and TRBJ1-4; D is ambiguous. The germline V gene has CDR1 MNHEY and CDR2 SMNVEV (reference sequence). The CDR3 contains 13 residues. Trimming left V 1 base short and J 8 bases short, with 8 bases between. This CDR3 is CASSLFRREKLFF. The CDR3 DNA reads TGTGCCAGCAGTTTATTCCGTAGGGAAAAACTGTTTTTT.

CDR3 sequence reads: CASSEARGASFDIQYF. As DNA, the CDR3 is TGTGCCAGCAGTGAAGCGCGCGGGGCCTCGTTTGACATTCAGTACTTC. This chain links TRBV6-1 with TRBJ2-4; D perhaps matches TRBD2 (6 bases). V lost 0 bases and J 8 bases, leaving 17 bases between the germline ends. Germline V lookup: CDR1 MNHNS, CDR2 SASEGT. The CDR3 contains 16 residues.

This clonotype was seen repeatedly, ten times or more. The V call is TRBV3-1, the J call TRBJ2-7; D may match TRBD1 or TRBD2 (5 bases each). This CDR3 contains 19 residues. V was cut by 4 bases and J by 4 bases, with 29 bases left in between. Per the germline V gene, CDR1 is LGHDT and CDR2 is YNNKEL (reference sequence). The CDR3 sequence is CASSRQWGYRDAETYEQYF. As DNA, the CDR3 is TGTGCCAGCAGCCGACAGTGGGGATACCGGGACGCTGAGACGTACGAGCAGTACTTC.

There are many counts of this clonotype. The V call is TRBV2, the J call TRBJ2-1; D may be TRBD2 (5 bases). Trimming cost V 9 bases and J 0 bases, with 6 bases left between them. The CDR3 spans 12 residues. Per the germline V gene, CDR1 is SNHLY and CDR2 is FYNNEI. The CDR3 here is CASRGSYNEQFF. CDR3 sequence (DNA): TGTGCCAGTCGGGGCTCCTACAATGAGCAGTTCTTC.

This clonotype showed up many times. This may arise from a read error, as a much more abundant clone is one base away. The rearrangement uses TRBV6-5 and TRBJ1-3; the D is unclear. This CDR3 contains 11 residues. Trimming removed 2 bases from V and 4 bases from J, with 0 bases in between. Germline CDR1 and CDR2: MNHEY and SVGAGI. The CDR3 loop is CASSYGNTIYF. CDR3 coding DNA: TGTGCCAGCAGTTACGGAAACACCATATATTTT.

The sample holds many counts of this clonotype. The rearrangement joins TRBV14 to TRBJ1-2; no reliable D call. The CDR3 is 13 residues long. CDR1 and CDR2 from the germline V gene are SGHDN and FVKESK. Trimming cost V 0 bases and J 4 bases, with 6 bases left between them. The CDR3, as DNA: TGTGCCAGCAGCCAAGACCGGACCTATGGCTACACCTTC. The encoded protein is CASSQDRTYGYTF.

The chain couples TRBV4-2 to TRBJ2-1; 12 bases match TRBD2. Per the germline V gene, CDR1 is LGHNA and CDR2 is YNFKEQ. J lost 3 bases, V lost 0 bases, and 12 bases had no gene match. The CDR3 length is 20 residues. The CDR3 reads CASSQERGSRLAGDYNEQFF. Written as DNA, the CDR3 is TGTGCCAGCAGCCAAGAGAGGGGGTCTAGACTAGCGGGGGACTACAATGAGCAGTTCTTC.

This clonotype was counted ten times or more. The J gene is TRBJ1-1, the V gene TRBV11-3; D uncertain. The germline V and J ends were trimmed by 2 bases and 0 bases, with 4 bases remaining between them. The CDR3 is 13 amino acids. Germline lookup yields CDR1 SGHNT and CDR2 YENEEA. Here the CDR3 reads CASSLRVNTEAFF. CDR3 DNA: TGTGCCAGCAGCTTAAGGGTGAACACTGAAGCTTTCTTT.